The subject of this entry is one T cell receptor (beta chain). This sample is drawn from a study of Ad26.COV2.S vaccination and SARS-CoV-2 variants. Some clones are missing from TCRdb's copy, which holds only in-frame ones; the method was immunoSEQ multiplex PCR. The table shows fewer than 400,000 clones, with about nine tenths occurring only once. Indicated treatment: approximately 18 received Ad26.COV2.S at low or high dose, single or two shots; about five received placebo; per-sample allocation not given. Day 63 after the first injection of vaccine or placebo was the sampling time. The specimen comprised peripheral blood, sampled in a trial of Ad26.COV2.S vaccine versus placebo. This TCR came from a person aged 18-65 years who received the Ad26.COV2.S COVID-19 vaccine or a placebo.

CDR3 region: CASSLEFRRQPQHF. CDR3 coding DNA: TGTGCCAGCAGTTTAGAGTTCCGGCGTCAACCCCAGCATTTT. The V gene is TRBV27, the J gene TRBJ1-5; the D is unclear. Germline V CDR1 and CDR2: MNHEY, SMNVEV (reference sequence). The CDR3 is 14 residues long. V gave up 2 bases and J gave up 10 bases, with 15 bases separating them.